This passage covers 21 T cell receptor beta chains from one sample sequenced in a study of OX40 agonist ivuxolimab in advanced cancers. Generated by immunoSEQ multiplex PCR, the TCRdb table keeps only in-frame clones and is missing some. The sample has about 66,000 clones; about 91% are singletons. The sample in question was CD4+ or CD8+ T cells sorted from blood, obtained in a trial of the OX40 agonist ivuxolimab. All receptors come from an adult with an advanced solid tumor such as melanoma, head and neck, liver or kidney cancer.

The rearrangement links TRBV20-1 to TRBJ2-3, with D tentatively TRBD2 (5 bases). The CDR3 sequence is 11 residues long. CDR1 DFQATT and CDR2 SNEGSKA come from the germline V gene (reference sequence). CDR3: CTAVRADTQYF. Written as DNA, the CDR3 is TGCACCGCGGTGAGGGCAGATACGCAGTATTTT.

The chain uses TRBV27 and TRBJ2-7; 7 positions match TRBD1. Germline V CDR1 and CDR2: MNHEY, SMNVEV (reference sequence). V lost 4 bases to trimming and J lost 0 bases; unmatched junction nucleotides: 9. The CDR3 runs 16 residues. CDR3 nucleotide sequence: TGTGCCAGCAGTTGGAGGTCGGACAGGACCTCCTACGAGCAGTACTTC. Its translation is CASSWRSDRTSYEQYF.

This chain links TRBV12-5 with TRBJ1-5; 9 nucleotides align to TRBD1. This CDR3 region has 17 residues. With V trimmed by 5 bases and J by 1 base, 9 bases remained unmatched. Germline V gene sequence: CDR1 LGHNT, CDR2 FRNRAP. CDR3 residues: CASGPVRQGESNQPQHF. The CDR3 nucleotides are TGTGCTAGTGGTCCCGTCAGACAGGGGGAGAGCAATCAGCCCCAGCATTTT.

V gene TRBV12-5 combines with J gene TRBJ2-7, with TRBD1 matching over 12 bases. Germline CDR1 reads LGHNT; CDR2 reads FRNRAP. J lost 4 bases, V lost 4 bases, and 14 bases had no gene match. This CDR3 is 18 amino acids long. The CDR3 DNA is TGTGCTAGTGGTTCCGTTCCCACCGGGACAGGGGGCTCGTACGAGCAGTACTTC. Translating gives CASGSVPTGTGGSYEQYF. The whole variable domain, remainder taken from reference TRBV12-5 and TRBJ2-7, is DARVTQTPRHKVTEMGQEVTMRCQPILGHNTVFWYRQTMMQGLELLAYFRNRAPLDDSGMPKDRFSAEMPDATLATLKIQPSEPRDSAVYFCASGSVPTGTGGSYEQYFGPGTRLTVT.

CDR3: CATLNPSVHNEQFF. The DNA of the CDR3 is TGTGCCACCCTAAACCCTAGCGTACACAATGAGCAGTTCTTC. The rearrangement joins TRBV10-3 to TRBJ2-1, with a weak D call TRBD2 (6 bases). Looked up from germline, CDR1 is ENHRY and CDR2 is SYGVKD. Deletions cut 10 bases from V and 5 bases from J, with 18 bases between. CDR3 length: 14 amino acids.

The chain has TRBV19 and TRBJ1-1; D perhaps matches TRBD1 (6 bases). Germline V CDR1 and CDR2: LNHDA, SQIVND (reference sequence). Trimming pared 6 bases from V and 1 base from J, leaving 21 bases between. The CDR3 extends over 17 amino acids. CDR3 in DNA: TGTGCCAGTAGAGTAGTCGGCAGGGGTGATCGGAACACTGAAGCTTTCTTT. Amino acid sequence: CASRVVGRGDRNTEAFF.

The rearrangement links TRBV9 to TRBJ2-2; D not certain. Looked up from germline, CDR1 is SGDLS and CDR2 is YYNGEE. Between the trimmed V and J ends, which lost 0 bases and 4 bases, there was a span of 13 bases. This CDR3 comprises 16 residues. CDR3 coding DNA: TGTGCCAGCAGCGTAGCAGCTTCAGCTTCCACCGGGGAGCTGTTTTTT. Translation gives CASSVAASASTGELFF.

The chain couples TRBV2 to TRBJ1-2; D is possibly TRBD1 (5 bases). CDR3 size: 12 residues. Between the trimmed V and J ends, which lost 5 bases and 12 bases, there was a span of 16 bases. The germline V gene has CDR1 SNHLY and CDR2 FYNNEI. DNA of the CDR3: TGTGCCAGCAGTAAGACAGACTCCTCGGACACCTTC. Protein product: CASSKTDSSDTF.

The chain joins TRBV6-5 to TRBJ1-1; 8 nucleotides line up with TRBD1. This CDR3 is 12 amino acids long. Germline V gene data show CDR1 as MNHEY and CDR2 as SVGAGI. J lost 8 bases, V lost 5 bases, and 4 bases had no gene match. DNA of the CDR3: TGTGCCAGCAGTCGGGACAGGCGGGAAGCTTTCTTT. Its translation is CASSRDRREAFF.

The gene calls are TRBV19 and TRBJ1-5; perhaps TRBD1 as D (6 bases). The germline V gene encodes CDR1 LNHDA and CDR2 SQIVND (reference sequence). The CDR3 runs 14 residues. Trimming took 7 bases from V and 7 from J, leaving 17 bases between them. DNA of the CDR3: TGTGCCAGTACCCAGCAGATTGGGGGCCAGCCCCAGCATTTT. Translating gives CASTQQIGGQPQHF.

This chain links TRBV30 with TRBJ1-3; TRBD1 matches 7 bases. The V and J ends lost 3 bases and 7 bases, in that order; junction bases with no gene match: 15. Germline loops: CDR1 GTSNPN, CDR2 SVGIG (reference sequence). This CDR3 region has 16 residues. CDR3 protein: CAWSPNRGSLLNTIYF. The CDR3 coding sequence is TGTGCCTGGAGCCCTAACAGGGGATCTCTTCTGAACACCATATATTTT.

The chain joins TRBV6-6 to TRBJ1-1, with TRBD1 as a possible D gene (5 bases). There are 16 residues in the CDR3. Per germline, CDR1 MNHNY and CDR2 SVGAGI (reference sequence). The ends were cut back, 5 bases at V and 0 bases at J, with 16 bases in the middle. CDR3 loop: CASSALRGRVNTEAFF. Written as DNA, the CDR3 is TGTGCCAGCAGTGCCCTAAGGGGCAGGGTGAACACTGAAGCTTTCTTT.

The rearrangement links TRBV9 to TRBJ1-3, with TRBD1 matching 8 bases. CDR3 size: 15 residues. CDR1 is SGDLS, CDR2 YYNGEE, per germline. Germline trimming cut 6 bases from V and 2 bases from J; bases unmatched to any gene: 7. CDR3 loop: CASTIGQGPGNTIYF. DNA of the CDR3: TGTGCCAGCACCATAGGACAGGGACCTGGAAACACCATATATTTT.

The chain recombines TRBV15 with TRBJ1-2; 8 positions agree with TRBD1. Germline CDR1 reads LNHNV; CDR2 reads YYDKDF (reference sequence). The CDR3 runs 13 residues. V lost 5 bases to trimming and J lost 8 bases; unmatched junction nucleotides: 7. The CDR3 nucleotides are TGTGCCACCAGCGCTGGACAGGGCGAAGGCTACACCTTC. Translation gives CATSAGQGEGYTF.

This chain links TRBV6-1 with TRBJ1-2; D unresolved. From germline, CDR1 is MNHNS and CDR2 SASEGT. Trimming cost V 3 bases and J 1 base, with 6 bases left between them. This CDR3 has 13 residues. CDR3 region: CASSEGSNYGYTF. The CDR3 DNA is TGTGCCAGCAGTGAGGGCAGTAACTATGGCTACACCTTC.

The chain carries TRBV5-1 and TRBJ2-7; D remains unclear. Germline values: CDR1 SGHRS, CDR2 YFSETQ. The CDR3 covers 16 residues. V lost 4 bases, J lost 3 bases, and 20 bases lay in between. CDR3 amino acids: CASSIEPTTTNYEQYF. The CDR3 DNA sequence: TGCGCCAGCAGCATAGAACCCACGACGACGAACTACGAGCAGTACTTC.

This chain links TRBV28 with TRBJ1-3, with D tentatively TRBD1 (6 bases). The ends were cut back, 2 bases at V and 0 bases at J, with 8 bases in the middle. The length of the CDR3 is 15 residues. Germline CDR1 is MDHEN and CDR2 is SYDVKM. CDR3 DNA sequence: TGTGCCAGCAGTTTAGACAGGTCCTCTGGAAACACCATATATTTT. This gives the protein CASSLDRSSGNTIYF.

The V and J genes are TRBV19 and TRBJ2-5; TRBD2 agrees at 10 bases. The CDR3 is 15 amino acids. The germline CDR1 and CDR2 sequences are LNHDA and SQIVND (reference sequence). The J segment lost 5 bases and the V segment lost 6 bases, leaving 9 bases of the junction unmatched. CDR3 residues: CASSEIAGGRETQYF. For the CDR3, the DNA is TGTGCCAGTAGCGAGATAGCGGGAGGCAGGGAGACCCAGTACTTC.

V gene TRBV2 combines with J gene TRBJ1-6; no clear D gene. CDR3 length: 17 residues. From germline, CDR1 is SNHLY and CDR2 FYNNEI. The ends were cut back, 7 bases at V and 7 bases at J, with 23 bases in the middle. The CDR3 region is CASTTKAGITWNSPLHF. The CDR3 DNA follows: TGTGCCAGCACCACCAAGGCGGGGATTACTTGGAATTCACCCCTCCACTTT.

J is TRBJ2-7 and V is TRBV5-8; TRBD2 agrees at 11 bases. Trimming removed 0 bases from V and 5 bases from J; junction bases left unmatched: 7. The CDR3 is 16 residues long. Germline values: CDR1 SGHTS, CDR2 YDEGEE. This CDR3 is CASSLDVTSGSNEQYF. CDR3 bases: TGTGCCAGCAGCTTGGACGTTACTAGCGGGAGTAACGAGCAGTACTTC.

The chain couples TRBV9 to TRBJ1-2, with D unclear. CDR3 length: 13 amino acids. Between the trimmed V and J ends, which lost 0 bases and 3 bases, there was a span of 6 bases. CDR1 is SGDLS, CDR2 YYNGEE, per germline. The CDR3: CASSVDGDYGYTF. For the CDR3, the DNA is TGTGCCAGCAGCGTAGACGGGGACTATGGCTACACCTTC.